This TCR beta chain was sequenced for a study of blood T cell repertoires in COVID-19. Generated by immunoSEQ multiplex PCR, the TCRdb table keeps only in-frame clones and is missing some. The data show about 380,000 clones, 88% seen once. Material for sequencing was PBMCs or T cells enriched from blood (not recorded which). This TCR was sampled from a woman between 18 and 29 years old who had recovered from COVID-19.

CDR3 bases: TGTGCCAGTAGGCAGGCAGGGGGCGCGAACACTGAAGCTTTCTTT. This gives the protein CASRQAGGANTEAFF. The chain recombines TRBV19 with TRBJ1-1, with 8 bases aligning to TRBD1. After removal of 6 bases from V and 1 base from J, the junction contained 7 bases not matched to a gene. The germline CDR1 and CDR2 sequences are LNHDA and SQIVND (reference sequence). CDR3 length: 15 amino acids.